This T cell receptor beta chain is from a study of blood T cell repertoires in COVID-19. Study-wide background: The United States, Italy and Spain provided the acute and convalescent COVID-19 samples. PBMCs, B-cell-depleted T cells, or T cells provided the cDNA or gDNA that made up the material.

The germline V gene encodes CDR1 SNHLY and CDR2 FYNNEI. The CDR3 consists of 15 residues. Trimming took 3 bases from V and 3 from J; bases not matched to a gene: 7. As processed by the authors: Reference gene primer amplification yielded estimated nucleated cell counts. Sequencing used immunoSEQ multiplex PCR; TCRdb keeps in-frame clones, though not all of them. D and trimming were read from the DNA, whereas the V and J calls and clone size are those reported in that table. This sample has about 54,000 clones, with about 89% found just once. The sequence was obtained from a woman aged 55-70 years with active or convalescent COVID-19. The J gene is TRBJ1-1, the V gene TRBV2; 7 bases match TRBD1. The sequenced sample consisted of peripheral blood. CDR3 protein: CASSEDRTFDTEAFF. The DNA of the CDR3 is TGTGCCAGCAGTGAGGACAGGACCTTCGACACTGAAGCTTTCTTT.